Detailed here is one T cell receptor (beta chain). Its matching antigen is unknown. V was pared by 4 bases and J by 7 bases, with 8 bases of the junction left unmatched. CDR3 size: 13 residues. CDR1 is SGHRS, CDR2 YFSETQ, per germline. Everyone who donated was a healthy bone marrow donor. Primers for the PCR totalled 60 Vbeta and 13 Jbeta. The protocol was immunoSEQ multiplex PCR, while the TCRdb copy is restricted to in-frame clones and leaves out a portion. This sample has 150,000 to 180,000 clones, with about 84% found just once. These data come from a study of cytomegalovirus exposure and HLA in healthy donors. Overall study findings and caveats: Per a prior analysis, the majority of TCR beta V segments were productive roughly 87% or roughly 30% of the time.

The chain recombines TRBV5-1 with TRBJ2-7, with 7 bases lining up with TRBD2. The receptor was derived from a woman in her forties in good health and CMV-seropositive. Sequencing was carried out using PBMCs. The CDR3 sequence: CASSPLAAREQYF. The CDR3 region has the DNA TGCGCCAGCAGCCCTCTAGCGGCCCGGGAGCAGTACTTC.